These 9 T cell receptor beta chains share one sample of origin, sequenced in a study of blood T cell repertoires in COVID-19. Profiling relied on immunoSEQ multiplex PCR, and the TCRdb table lists in-frame clones only, not all of them. The sample holds some 200,000 clones; roughly 85% are singletons and the top ten take more than 2%. Material: peripheral blood. The receptors stem from a woman between 65 and 79 years old with COVID-19, enrolled during active disease.

V gene TRBV30 combines with J gene TRBJ2-5; tentatively, D is TRBD2 (6 bases). The CDR3 runs 13 residues. From germline, CDR1 is GTSNPN and CDR2 SVGIG (reference sequence). Trimming stripped 0 bases from V and 13 bases from J, with 18 bases between. The CDR3 sequence: CAWSVGGGDTGYF. The DNA for the CDR3 is TGTGCCTGGAGTGTAGGAGGAGGGGATACCGGGTACTTC.

This clone showed up just once. This chain joins TRBV4-3 and TRBJ1-4; 7 bases fit TRBD1. This CDR3 has 13 residues. V dropped 4 bases and J dropped 7; count of bases not matched to a gene: 3. Per the germline V gene, CDR1 is LGHNA and CDR2 is YSLEER. CDR3 amino acids: CASSRRDSEKLFF. CDR3 sequence (DNA): TGCGCCAGCAGCCGCCGGGACAGTGAAAAACTGTTTTTT.

A few counts support this clone. V and J are TRBV7-9 and TRBJ2-3; tentative D call: TRBD2 (5 bases). CDR3 length: 14 residues. The V and J ends lost 1 base and 1 base respectively, with 6 bases between them. Germline V CDR1 and CDR2: SEHNR, FQNEAQ (reference sequence). Here the CDR3 DNA reads TGTGCCAGCAGCTTAGAGCGGCGCACAGATACGCAGTATTTT. Amino acids: CASSLERRTDTQYF.

The V and J genes are TRBV6-2 or TRBV6-3 and TRBJ2-7; 8 positions agree with TRBD2. CDR1 and CDR2 from the germline V gene are MNHEY and SVGEGT. V was clipped by 5 bases and J by 4 bases; unmatched bases: 13. This CDR3 is built from 16 residues. CDR3 sequence reads: CASSQGLAPIIYEQYF. CDR3 coding DNA: TGTGCCAGCAGTCAAGGACTAGCCCCAATTATTTACGAGCAGTACTTC.

The V gene is TRBV7-2, the J gene TRBJ1-2, with 9 bases identical to TRBD1. J lost 7 bases, V lost 4 bases, and 19 bases had no gene match. Germline V CDR1 and CDR2: SGHTA, FQGNSA. CDR3 length: 18 residues. CDR3 region: CASSSGPSITGGIGGYTF. CDR3 DNA sequence: TGTGCCAGCAGCTCAGGGCCCTCGATAACAGGGGGCATAGGTGGCTACACCTTC. The full variable domain, completed using reference TRBV7-2 and TRBJ1-2, is GAGVSQSPSNKVTEKGKDVELRCDPISGHTALYWYRQSLGQGLEFLIYFQGNSAPDKSGLPSDRFSAERTGGSVSTLTIQRTQQEDSAVYLCASSSGPSITGGIGGYTFGSGTRLTVV.

The chain carries TRBV7-2 and TRBJ1-2; D perhaps matches TRBD1 (6 bases). Germline assignment: CDR1 SGHTA and CDR2 FQGNSA. The germline V and J ends were trimmed by 5 bases and 1 base, with 17 bases remaining between them. This CDR3 has 16 amino acids. The CDR3 sequence: CASSPAGQSVNYGYTF. CDR3 coding DNA: TGTGCCAGCAGCCCAGCAGGACAGTCTGTTAACTATGGCTACACCTTC.

The chain has TRBV5-1 and TRBJ2-1, with 7 bases fitting TRBD2. The J segment lost 3 bases and the V segment lost 5 bases, leaving 5 bases of the junction unmatched. Germline CDR1 SGHRS, CDR2 YFSETQ. The CDR3 extends over 14 amino acids. CDR3 region: CASREAGLYNEQFF. CDR3 nucleotides: TGCGCCAGCAGAGAAGCGGGACTCTACAATGAGCAGTTCTTC.

The chain is built from TRBV5-6 and TRBJ1-2; TRBD1 matches at 7 bases. The J segment lost 6 bases and the V segment lost 0 bases, leaving 5 bases of the junction unmatched. The germline CDR1 and CDR2 sequences are SGHDT and YYEEEE. This CDR3 is built from 14 residues. The CDR3 DNA is TGTGCCAGCAGCTTGGTTAGGGGGCAGGATGGCTACACCTTC. It specifies CASSLVRGQDGYTF.

The CDR3 loop is CASSEAGGITEAFF. The CDR3 bases are TGCGCCAGCAGTGAGGCAGGGGGAATCACTGAAGCTTTCTTT. The rearrangement joins TRBV10-2 to TRBJ1-1; TRBD1 agrees at 7 bases. The CDR3 is made up of 14 amino acids. Germline assignment: CDR1 WSHSY and CDR2 SAAADI. The V gene end was trimmed by 2 bases and the J gene end by 4 bases; junction bases not matched to a gene: 4.